This entry concerns a single T cell receptor beta chain. Authors' methods: How many nucleated cells were present was estimated from reference gene primer amplification. TCRdb's table, derived via immunoSEQ multiplex PCR, lists solely in-frame clones and lacks some. V, J and clone size are taken as reported in that table, and D and trimming were inferred from the DNA itself. In the table there are over 150,000 clones, around 85% of which are singletons. This sample stems from a study of blood T cell repertoires in COVID-19. Across the study: Samples came from the United States, Italy and Spain, spanning acute and convalescent COVID-19. T cells, B-cell-depleted T cells, or PBMCs supplied cDNA or gDNA.

Trimming removed 1 base from V and 6 bases from J, with 14 bases in between. CDR3 length: 14 residues. The germline V gene encodes CDR1 SGDLS and CDR2 YYNGEE. The sequencing sample was made of peripheral blood. The chain carries TRBV9 and TRBJ2-7; no reliable D call. The origin of this receptor is a man aged 50-59 years with active or convalescent COVID-19. The CDR3 DNA reads as TGTGCCAGCAGCGTACTTGGGCAGGCTGGCGAGCAGTACTTC. Protein: CASSVLGQAGEQYF.